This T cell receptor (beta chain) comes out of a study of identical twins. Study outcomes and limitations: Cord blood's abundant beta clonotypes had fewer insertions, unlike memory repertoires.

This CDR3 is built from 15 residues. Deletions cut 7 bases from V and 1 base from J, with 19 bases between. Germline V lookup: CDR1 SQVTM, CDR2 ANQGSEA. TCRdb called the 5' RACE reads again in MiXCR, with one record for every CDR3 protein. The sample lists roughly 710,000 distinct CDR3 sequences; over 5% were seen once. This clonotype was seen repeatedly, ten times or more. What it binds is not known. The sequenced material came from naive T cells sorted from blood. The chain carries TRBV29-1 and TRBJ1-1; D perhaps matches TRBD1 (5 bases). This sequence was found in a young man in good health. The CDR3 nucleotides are TGCAGCGCGCTGGCCTGGGACGAGTGGAACACTGAAGCTTTCTTT. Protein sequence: CSALAWDEWNTEAFF.